This entry concerns a single TCR beta chain. The data are from a study of blood T cells in healthy people across ages. A second PCR, run for roughly 6 to 11 cycles, used a sample-barcoded 5' primer plus a J-beta primer mix. A 12-random-nucleotide template-switch adaptor tagged each cDNA molecule. TCRdb fed the 5' RACE reads into MiXCR, producing one record per CDR3 protein. The sample lists 1.5 million or so distinct CDR3 sequences, around 39% occurring once. This TCR was sampled from a woman younger than 30 in good health. The sample was blood.

The CDR3 spells CASPGPWERQETQYF. The CDR3 nucleotides read TGTGCCAGTCCCGGGCCCTGGGAACGCCAAGAGACCCAGTACTTC. This rearrangement joins TRBV6-7 to TRBJ2-5; D gene ambiguous. TRBV6-7 is annotated as an ORF whose role is uncertain. Trimming took off 9 bases at V and 1 base at J, with 18 bases between the two ends. This CDR3 spans 15 amino acids.